The rows below give T cell receptor beta chains drawn from one sample of a study of blood T cell repertoires in COVID-19. The table came from immunoSEQ multiplex PCR; TCRdb's copy has only in-frame clones and leaves some out. The sample yields 86,000 or so clones, around four fifths seen once. Sequencing was performed on peripheral blood. Receptors were obtained from a man between 65 and 85 years old with acute or convalescent COVID-19. CDR3s include the opening cysteine and the closing phenylalanine or tryptophan. The D gene is left open where the match is weak. Clone size is not always given. Where it is, it says once, few, many or a class for expanded clones.

v_gene,abundance,d_gene,j_gene,CDR3aa,CDR3nt
TRBV28,NA,TRBD1,TRBJ1-2,CASSLPLGQGGTYGYTF,TGTGCCAGCAGTTTACCCCTGGGACAGGGAGGGACCTATGGCTACACCTTC
TRBV10-1,NA,TRBD2,TRBJ2-1,CASSESRAGGNNEQFF,TGCGCCAGCAGTGAGTCCCGGGCGGGGGGGAACAATGAGCAGTTCTTC
TRBV2,once,TRBD1,TRBJ1-5,CASSWDRPNQPQHF,TGTGCCAGCAGTTGGGACAGACCTAATCAGCCCCAGCATTTT
TRBV3-1/TRBV3-2,NA,TRBD1,TRBJ1-1,CASSPWDREEAFF,TGTGCCAGCAGCCCCTGGGACAGGGAAGAAGCTTTCTTT
TRBV10-3,NA,NA,TRBJ2-3,CAISGPADTQYF,TGTGCCATCAGTGGTCCGGCAGATACGCAGTATTTT
TRBV7-2,once,TRBD1,TRBJ2-7,CASSPTGFTYEQYF,TGTGCCAGCAGCCCGACAGGGTTCACCTACGAGCAGTACTTC
TRBV7-3,once,TRBD1,TRBJ1-2,CASSPGQGWSGGYTF,TGTGCCAGCAGCCCGGGACAGGGGTGGTCCGGCGGCTACACCTTC
TRBV7-9,medium-sized,NA,TRBJ2-2,CASSLTTAGELFF,TGTGCCAGCAGCTTAACTACGGCCGGGGAGCTGTTTTTT
TRBV9,NA,NA,TRBJ2-3,CASSVGPGSTDTQYF,TGTGCCAGCAGCGTAGGTCCAGGAAGCACAGATACGCAGTATTTT
TRBV5-6,NA,NA,TRBJ1-5,CASSSRVERNQPQHF,TGTGCCAGCAGCTCGAGGGTTGAACGCAATCAGCCCCAGCATTTT
TRBV4-1,once,NA,TRBJ1-5,CASSQEYRQPQHF,TGCGCCAGCAGCCAAGAGTATCGTCAGCCCCAGCATTTT